Following are 13 T cell receptor beta chains from one sample sequenced in a study of cytomegalovirus exposure and HLA in healthy donors. PCR used 60 Vbeta primers and 13 Jbeta primers. Sequencing used immunoSEQ multiplex PCR; TCRdb keeps in-frame clones, though not all of them. This table has over 150,000 clones, around four fifths appearing once. Sequencing input: PBMCs. These receptor sequences come from a woman in her 50s in good health and CMV-seronegative.

The rearrangement uses TRBV10-3 and TRBJ1-3; perhaps TRBD1 as D (6 bases). The CDR3 is 15 residues long. V lost 4 bases and J 0 bases, leaving 10 bases between the germline ends. Germline V gene data show CDR1 as ENHRY and CDR2 as SYGVKD. CDR3 in DNA: TGTGCCATCAGTGCCCAGGACAGCTCTGGAAACACCATATATTTT. Translating it yields CAISAQDSSGNTIYF.

The chain employs TRBV18 and TRBJ1-1, with a tentative D call TRBD1 (5 bases). This CDR3 spans 15 amino acids. V was cut by 4 bases and J by 1 base, with 13 bases left in between. Germline V gene lookup returns CDR1 KGHSH and CDR2 LQKENI. CDR3 region: CASSRSRTSNTEAFF. CDR3 sequence (DNA): TGTGCCAGCTCACGTTCCCGGACATCGAACACTGAAGCTTTCTTT.

The gene calls are TRBV5-1 and TRBJ2-2; TRBD2 aligns across 10 bases. Unmatched junction bases numbered 16, after V lost 4 bases and J lost 1 base. The germline gives CDR1 SGHRS, CDR2 YFSETQ. The CDR3 is 20 amino acids. The CDR3 coding sequence is TGCGCCAGCAGCCGTAGTCTTTCCGGGACTAGCGACTGGAACACCGGGGAGCTGTTTTTT. This translates into CASSRSLSGTSDWNTGELFF.

The chain recombines TRBV28 with TRBJ2-3, with 12 bases identical to TRBD2. Germline lookup yields CDR1 MDHEN and CDR2 SYDVKM. The V segment lost 9 bases and the J segment 1 base; nucleotides outside the gene matches: 8. The CDR3 consists of 16 residues. CDR3 sequence (DNA): TGTGCCAGTCATGAACTAGCGGGGGGCCGCACAGATACGCAGTATTTT. Its translation: CASHELAGGRTDTQYF.

The CDR3 nucleotides read TGTGCCAGCAGTGACAGGGAGGAATCTGGCTACACCTTC. This codes for CASSDREESGYTF. The rearrangement links TRBV25-1 to TRBJ1-2, with D possibly TRBD1 on 5 matching bases. With 3 bases removed from V and 7 bases from J, the gap between germline ends came to 12 bases. The length of the CDR3 is 13 residues. Per germline, CDR1 MGHDK and CDR2 SYGVNS.

The CDR3 DNA follows: TGCGCCAGCAGCTTGGTGGGACAGGGGAGAGGCAATGAGCAGTTCTTC. This codes for CASSLVGQGRGNEQFF. The chain couples TRBV5-1 to TRBJ2-1, with 10 bases lining up with TRBD1. CDR1 and CDR2 (germline): SGHRS, YFSETQ. This CDR3 contains 16 residues. V was pared by 0 bases and J by 6 bases, with 6 bases of the junction left unmatched.

The chain employs TRBV18 and TRBJ1-4; no definite D call. Looked up from germline, CDR1 is KGHSH and CDR2 is LQKENI. The CDR3 covers 14 residues. Trimming removed 0 bases from V and 7 bases from J, with 9 bases in between. CDR3 in amino acids: CASSPPGDAEKLFF. The CDR3 coding sequence is TGTGCCAGCTCACCACCCGGGGATGCTGAAAAACTGTTTTTT.

The chain couples TRBV19 to TRBJ1-2; TRBD1 matches 8 bases. The CDR3 is 17 residues long. The germline CDR1 and CDR2 sequences are LNHDA and SQIVND (reference sequence). The V gene end was trimmed by 3 bases and the J gene end by 1 base; junction bases not matched to a gene: 10. CDR3 amino acids: CASSIEVPRGLNYGYTF. The CDR3 nucleotides read TGTGCCAGTAGTATCGAGGTACCCAGGGGGCTTAACTATGGCTACACCTTC.

This chain links TRBV5-1 with TRBJ2-7; 10 bases fit TRBD2. After removal of 4 bases from V and 2 bases from J, the junction contained 6 bases not matched to a gene. The germline V gene encodes CDR1 SGHRS and CDR2 YFSETQ. The CDR3 spans 15 residues. CDR3 coding DNA: TGCGCCAGCAGCAACCGGACTAGCGGCCCCTACGAGCAGTACTTC. Translated, it gives CASSNRTSGPYEQYF.

The V call is TRBV5-4, the J call TRBJ1-2, with 10 bases matching TRBD1. After removal of 3 bases from V and 3 bases from J, the junction contained 2 bases not matched to a gene. The CDR3 sequence is 14 residues long. Germline-derived CDR1 and CDR2 are SGHNT and YYREEE (reference sequence). CDR3 region: CASSWDRGDYGYTF. The CDR3 region has the DNA TGTGCCAGCAGCTGGGACAGGGGTGACTATGGCTACACCTTC.

This chain uses TRBV10-3 with TRBJ2-5; unclear D gene. Trimming left V 0 bases short and J 2 bases short, with 7 bases between. The CDR3 has 14 residues. Germline CDR1 ENHRY, CDR2 SYGVKD. CDR3 region: CAISESNSQETQYF. CDR3 sequence (DNA): TGTGCCATCAGTGAGTCGAACAGTCAAGAGACCCAGTACTTC.

The V and J genes are TRBV30 and TRBJ1-1, with 8 bases matching TRBD1. This CDR3 has 14 residues. Per germline, CDR1 GTSNPN and CDR2 SVGIG (reference sequence). V was pared by 3 bases and J by 1 base, with 4 bases of the junction left unmatched. CDR3 coding DNA: TGTGCCTGGAGCGCCGGGACAGGGAACACTGAAGCTTTCTTT. As protein: CAWSAGTGNTEAFF.

This clone was counted between two and nine times. V and J are TRBV4-2 and TRBJ2-7; the D is unclear. V lost 0 bases and J 6 bases, leaving 15 bases between the germline ends. The CDR3 spans 15 residues. Germline CDR1 reads LGHNA; CDR2 reads YNFKEQ. In DNA form, the CDR3 reads TGTGCCAGCAGCCAAGATAGAGTTCGGGTCCCCGAGCAGTACTTC. It encodes CASSQDRVRVPEQYF.